Following are 9 T cell receptor beta chains from one sample sequenced in a study of blood T cell repertoires in COVID-19. Sequencing used immunoSEQ multiplex PCR; TCRdb keeps in-frame clones, though not all of them. This table holds 44,000 or so clones, roughly 80% found once. The sample consisted of peripheral blood. The receptors were sampled from a man aged 45 to 65 with active COVID-19.

The chain couples TRBV28 to TRBJ2-3, with a tentative D call TRBD2 (5 bases). V was cut by 5 bases and J by 1 base, with 19 bases left in between. The CDR3 contains 17 residues. In germline, CDR1 is MDHEN, CDR2 SYDVKM. Written as DNA, the CDR3 is TGTGCCAGCAGTCCACCCTCTAGGAGCGGAGGCACAGATACGCAGTATTTT. It is translated as CASSPPSRSGGTDTQYF.

The chain employs TRBV3-1 (or the pseudogene TRBV3-2) and TRBJ2-1; possible D gene TRBD1, 6 bases. V lost 3 bases to trimming and J lost 9 bases, with 15 bases between them. The CDR3 loop spans 14 amino acids. CDR1 is LGHDT and CDR2 is YNNKEL in the germline V gene (reference sequence). The CDR3 loop is CASSHPSQGPEQFF. CDR3 nucleotides: TGTGCCAGCAGCCATCCCTCACAGGGTCCTGAGCAGTTCTTC.

V gene TRBV9 combines with J gene TRBJ2-2; 7 bases agree with TRBD1. This CDR3 has 16 amino acids. The germline V gene has CDR1 SGDLS and CDR2 YYNGEE. The trim removed 4 bases at V and 2 bases at J, leaving 8 bases unmatched. The CDR3: CASSPRTGTNTGELFF. CDR3 coding DNA: TGTGCCAGCAGCCCCCGGACAGGAACAAACACCGGGGAGCTGTTTTTT.

V is TRBV7-9 and J is TRBJ2-5, with a possible D match to TRBD1 (6 bases). Germline CDR1 and CDR2: SEHNR and FQNEAQ (reference sequence). Trimming removed 2 bases from V and 4 bases from J, with 11 bases in between. The CDR3 consists of 14 residues. The CDR3 loop reads CASSLYFRGETQYF. Written as DNA, the CDR3 is TGTGCCAGCAGCTTATATTTCAGGGGAGAGACCCAGTACTTC.

The chain joins TRBV2 to TRBJ2-7, with 7 bases matching TRBD1. Losses at the gene ends were 3 bases for V and 3 bases for J; bases not matched to a gene: 5. Germline CDR1 and CDR2: SNHLY and FYNNEI. The length of the CDR3 is 14 residues. CDR3 sequence: CASSEWQGVYEQYF. CDR3 in DNA: TGTGCCAGCAGTGAGTGGCAGGGGGTCTACGAGCAGTACTTC.

The rearrangement links TRBV7-6 to TRBJ1-4; D not resolved. The ends were cut back, 5 bases at V and 6 bases at J, with 7 bases in the middle. The CDR3 contains 12 residues. In germline, CDR1 is SGHVS, CDR2 FNYEAQ. The CDR3 region has the DNA TGTGCCAGCAGCCCGAGTTATGAAAAACTGTTTTTT. Its translation: CASSPSYEKLFF.

The chain recombines TRBV19 with TRBJ1-1; 7 positions match TRBD1. Germline V gene data show CDR1 as LNHDA and CDR2 as SQIVND (reference sequence). V dropped 4 bases and J dropped 1; count of bases not matched to a gene: 6. The CDR3 length is 15 residues. The CDR3 protein is CASSTYRGENTEAFF. The CDR3 DNA sequence: TGTGCCAGTAGTACATACAGGGGCGAGAACACTGAAGCTTTCTTT. Using reference TRBV19 and TRBJ1-1 for the parts outside the CDR3, the full variable domain is DGGITQSPKYLFRKEGQNVTLSCEQNLNHDAMYWYRQDPGQGLRLIYYSQIVNDFQKGDIAEGYSVSREKKESFPLTVTSAQKNPTAFYLCASSTYRGENTEAFFGQGTRLTVV.

The chain links TRBV9 to TRBJ2-4; D perhaps matches TRBD1 (5 bases). V was pared by 3 bases and J by 8 bases, with 12 bases between. The germline V gene encodes CDR1 SGDLS and CDR2 YYNGEE. This CDR3 has 13 amino acids. The CDR3 coding sequence is TGTGCCAGCAGCGGGCAGGGTGGGGACATTCAGTACTTC. It translates to CASSGQGGDIQYF.

This chain joins TRBV5-4 and TRBJ2-3; D remains ambiguous. Per germline, CDR1 SGHNT and CDR2 YYREEE (reference sequence). The CDR3 runs 13 residues. With 2 bases removed from V and 4 bases from J, the gap between germline ends came to 8 bases. The CDR3, as DNA: TGTGCCAGCAGCTTAAGCCGGGCAGATACGCAGTATTTT. Residues: CASSLSRADTQYF.